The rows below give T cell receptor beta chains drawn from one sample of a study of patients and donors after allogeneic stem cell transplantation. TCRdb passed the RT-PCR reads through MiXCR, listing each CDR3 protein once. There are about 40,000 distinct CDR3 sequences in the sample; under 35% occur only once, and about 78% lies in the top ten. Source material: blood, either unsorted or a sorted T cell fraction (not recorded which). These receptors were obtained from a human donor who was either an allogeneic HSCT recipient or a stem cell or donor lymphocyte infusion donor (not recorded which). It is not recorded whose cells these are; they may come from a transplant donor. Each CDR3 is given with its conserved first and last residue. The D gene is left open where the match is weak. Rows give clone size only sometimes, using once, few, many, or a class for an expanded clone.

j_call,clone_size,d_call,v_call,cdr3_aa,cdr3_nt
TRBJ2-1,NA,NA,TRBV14,CASSLGYEQFF,TGTGCCAGCAGCCTGGGCTATGAGCAGTTCTTC
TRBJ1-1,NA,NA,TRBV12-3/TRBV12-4,CASSFQDMSTEAFF,TGTGCCAGCAGTTTCCAGGACATGAGCACTGAAGCTTTCTTT
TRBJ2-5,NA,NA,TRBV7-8,CASSFGSGQETQYF,TGTGCCAGCAGCTTCGGTAGCGGCCAAGAGACCCAGTACTTC
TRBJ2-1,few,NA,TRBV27,CASSPRRNNEQFF,TGTGCCAGCAGCCCGCGGAGGAACAATGAGCAGTTCTTC
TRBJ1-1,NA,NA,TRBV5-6,CASIQLRVSPYTEAFF,TGTGCCAGCATCCAACTCAGGGTTTCGCCGTACACTGAAGCTTTCTTT
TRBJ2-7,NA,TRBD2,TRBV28,CASSWQREGEKEQYF,TGTGCCAGCAGTTGGCAGCGGGAGGGCGAAAAGGAGCAGTACTTC
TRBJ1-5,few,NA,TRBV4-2,CASSQVEGRKHSNQPQHF,TGTGCCAGCAGCCAAGTTGAGGGCAGAAAACATAGCAATCAGCCCCAGCATTTT
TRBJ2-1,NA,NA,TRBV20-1,CSAPDTSSYNEQFF,TGCAGTGCCCCAGACACGAGCTCCTACAATGAGCAGTTCTTC
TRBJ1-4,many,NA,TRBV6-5,CASSYWGNEKLFF,TGTGCCAGCAGTTATTGGGGGAATGAAAAACTGTTTTTT
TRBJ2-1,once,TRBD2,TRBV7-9,CASSPPGLAGEYEQFF,TGTGCCAGCAGCCCCCCGGGACTAGCGGGAGAGTATGAGCAGTTCTTC
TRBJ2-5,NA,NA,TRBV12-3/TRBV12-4,CASRTYRDIKETQYF,TGTGCCAGCAGAACCTACAGGGATATCAAAGAGACCCAGTACTTC
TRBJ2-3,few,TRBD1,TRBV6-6,CASSFLTGGSEDTQYF,TGTGCCAGCAGTTTCCTGACAGGGGGCTCGGAAGATACGCAGTATTTT